This passage covers 32 T cell receptor beta chains from one sample sequenced in a study of cytomegalovirus exposure and HLA in healthy donors. The PCR made use of 60 Vbeta and 13 Jbeta primers. The repertoire was sequenced with immunoSEQ multiplex PCR; TCRdb's copy has only in-frame clones and lacks some. The data show 60,000 to 70,000 clones, 68% seen once. The specimen sequenced was PBMCs. These receptors originate from a man in his forties in good health and CMV-seropositive.

This chain links TRBV30 with TRBJ2-1; 11 bases are a match to TRBD1. The CDR3 is 14 amino acids. CDR1 and CDR2 from the germline V gene are GTSNPN and SVGIG (reference sequence). V gave up 2 bases and J gave up 7 bases; unmatched junction bases: 4. The CDR3 region is CAWSWDRGINEQFF. CDR3 in DNA: TGTGCCTGGAGTTGGGACAGGGGGATTAATGAGCAGTTCTTC.

This clone occurred once. The chain carries TRBV30 and TRBJ1-6, with D maybe TRBD1 (6 bases). The CDR3 length is 17 residues. Germline CDR1 GTSNPN, CDR2 SVGIG (reference sequence). The V gene lost 0 bases and the J gene lost 11 bases, with 23 bases spanning the gap. Here the CDR3 reads CAWSVEGGLRLSAPLHF. Here the CDR3 DNA reads TGTGCCTGGAGTGTAGAGGGGGGGCTGAGATTATCGGCACCCCTCCACTTT.

The chain recombines TRBV9 with TRBJ1-4, with 8 bases matching TRBD1. This CDR3 comprises 14 residues. V dropped 3 bases and J dropped 7; count of bases not matched to a gene: 5. Germline CDR1 SGDLS, CDR2 YYNGEE. The CDR3 here is CASSDRGTGEKLFF. The CDR3 bases are TGTGCCAGCAGCGACCGCGGGACAGGTGAAAAACTGTTTTTT.

The CDR3 region has the DNA TGTGCCACCTCAAGAGCTGCAGGGGGCGGGGGCACAGATACGCAGTATTTT. This encodes CATSRAAGGGGTDTQYF. The rearrangement links TRBV19 to TRBJ2-3; 8 bases map to TRBD1. Germline V gives CDR1 LNHDA, CDR2 SQIVND (reference sequence). The CDR3 is 17 residues long. Trimming at V came to 10 bases and at J to 1 base, leaving 16 bases not matched to a gene.

By proportion, this clone is medium-sized. The V and J genes are TRBV29-1 and TRBJ2-2; 12 nucleotides agree with TRBD1. With 6 bases clipped from V and 4 bases from J, the junction kept 9 bases outside the gene matches. Germline-derived CDR1 and CDR2 are SQVTM and ANQGSEA. This CDR3 region has 16 residues. The CDR3: CSVEGQGAPGTGELFF. CDR3 in DNA: TGCAGCGTCGAGGGACAGGGGGCGCCGGGCACCGGGGAGCTGTTTTTT.

The rearrangement links TRBV6-5 to TRBJ1-2; D ambiguous. The CDR3 is made up of 15 amino acids. The ends were cut back, 6 bases at V and 3 bases at J, with 17 bases in the middle. The germline V gene has CDR1 MNHEY and CDR2 SVGAGI. As DNA, the CDR3 is TGTGCCAGCAGCTTGGCTCGTGAGGGCTACTATGGCTACACCTTC. Translated: CASSLAREGYYGYTF.

This clone occurred a few times. The genes are TRBV30 and TRBJ2-2; D may be TRBD1 (6 bases). Trimming removed 3 bases from V and 5 bases from J, with 10 bases in between. The CDR3 covers 13 residues. Germline V gives CDR1 GTSNPN, CDR2 SVGIG (reference sequence). CDR3 nucleotides: TGTGCCTGGAGACCCCAGGGGACCGGGGAGCTGTTTTTT. The encoded protein is CAWRPQGTGELFF.

This clone was observed a few times. The V gene is TRBV29-1, the J gene TRBJ2-1, with D perhaps TRBD2 (6 bases). Germline lookup yields CDR1 SQVTM and CDR2 ANQGSEA. The CDR3 sequence is 12 residues long. Trimming cost V 4 bases and J 3 bases, with 7 bases left between them. CDR3 region: CSVVGLYNEQFF. The DNA of the CDR3 is TGCAGCGTTGTGGGACTCTACAATGAGCAGTTCTTC.

As for this clone: Other DNA sequences within the sample encode an identical CDR3. The CDR3 loop reads CASSRGETQYF. In DNA, the CDR3 is TGTGCCAGCAGCAGAGGAGAGACCCAGTACTTC. The J gene is TRBJ2-5, the V gene TRBV9; D is unresolved. The V and J ends lost 4 bases and 4 bases respectively, with 5 bases between them. CDR1 and CDR2 from the germline V gene are SGDLS and YYNGEE. The CDR3 has 11 residues. The variable domain in full, with the rest retrieved from reference TRBV9 and TRBJ2-5, is DSGVTQTPKHLITATGQRVTLRCSPRSGDLSVYWYQQSLDQGLQFLIQYYNGEERAKGNILERFSAQQFPDLHSELNLSSLELGDSALYFCASSRGETQYFGPGTRLLVL.

V usage is TRBV5-4 and J usage is TRBJ2-1, with 8 bases fitting TRBD1. This CDR3 has 14 amino acids. V lost 4 bases to trimming and J lost 7 bases; unmatched junction nucleotides: 7. Per germline, CDR1 SGHNT and CDR2 YYREEE (reference sequence). As DNA, the CDR3 is TGTGCCAGCAGCCGACAGGGGTCGGTTAATGAGCAGTTCTTC. Translation gives CASSRQGSVNEQFF.

This clone is a singleton in its sample. CDR3 region: CAWSRTSGFEQYF. DNA for the CDR3: TGTGCCTGGAGTAGGACTAGCGGGTTCGAGCAGTACTTC. The rearrangement uses TRBV30 and TRBJ2-7; 11 bases line up with TRBD2. The germline CDR1 and CDR2 sequences are GTSNPN and SVGIG (reference sequence). V dropped 2 bases and J dropped 6; count of bases not matched to a gene: 3. CDR3 length equals 13 residues. The whole variable domain, remainder taken from reference TRBV30 and TRBJ2-7, is SQTIHQWPATLVQPVGSPLSLECTVEGTSNPNLYWYRQAAGRGLQLLFYSVGIGQISSEVPQNLSASRPQDRQFILSSKKLLLSDSGFYLCAWSRTSGFEQYFGPGTRLTVT.

The chain links TRBV30 to TRBJ2-5; 9 bases map to TRBD1. There are 13 residues in the CDR3. The V gene's germline CDR1 is GTSNPN and CDR2 SVGIG (reference sequence). The ends lost 4 bases at V and 2 bases at J; junction bases unmatched: 2. The CDR3 region has the DNA TGTGCCTGGAACAGGGGGCGACAAGAGACCCAGTACTTC. Its translation: CAWNRGRQETQYF.

The chain couples TRBV7-2 to TRBJ1-5; maybe TRBD1 (5 bases). V was cut by 2 bases and J by 4 bases, with 9 bases left in between. This CDR3 has 14 residues. Germline assignment: CDR1 SGHTA and CDR2 FQGNSA. The CDR3 spells CASSLRKGNQPQHF. The CDR3, as DNA: TGTGCCAGCAGCTTAAGAAAGGGGAATCAGCCCCAGCATTTT.

The chain recombines TRBV7-2 with TRBJ2-3; tentative D call: TRBD2 (5 bases). Germline values: CDR1 SGHTA, CDR2 FQGNSA. The CDR3 is made up of 15 amino acids. Between the trimmed V and J ends, which lost 1 base and 2 bases, there was a span of 10 bases. The CDR3 bases are TGTGCCAGCAGCTTAGATTTTAGCGACACAGATACGCAGTATTTT. It is translated as CASSLDFSDTDTQYF.

The V call is TRBV19, the J call TRBJ2-1, with 11 nucleotides matching TRBD2. The CDR3 loop spans 17 amino acids. V trimming: 1 base; J trimming: 7 bases; junction bases outside the gene matches: 9. Germline CDR1 and CDR2: LNHDA and SQIVND (reference sequence). CDR3 in amino acids: CASSIVPTSGRRNEQFF. The CDR3 DNA reads as TGTGCCAGTAGTATAGTCCCCACTAGCGGGAGAAGGAATGAGCAGTTCTTC.

The chain has TRBV30 and TRBJ1-4; TRBD1 matches 8 bases. Per the germline V gene, CDR1 is GTSNPN and CDR2 is SVGIG (reference sequence). The CDR3 is 13 amino acids. After removal of 3 bases from V and 7 bases from J, the junction contained 4 bases not matched to a gene. CDR3 nucleotides: TGTGCCTGGAGCAGGACAGGGAGTGAAAAACTGTTTTTT. This translates into CAWSRTGSEKLFF.

The chain employs TRBV4-3 and TRBJ2-7, with 12 bases identical to TRBD2. The CDR3 loop spans 17 amino acids. Germline CDR1 reads LGHNA; CDR2 reads YSLEER. The J segment lost 1 base and the V segment lost 0 bases, leaving 4 bases of the junction unmatched. CDR3 nucleotides: TGCGCCAGCAGCCAAGAGCTAGCGGGAGGGGGATCCTACGAGCAGTACTTC. It encodes CASSQELAGGGSYEQYF.

The chain links TRBV7-2 to TRBJ2-3; 9 positions agree with TRBD2. Trimming at V came to 4 bases and at J to 3 bases, leaving 8 bases not matched to a gene. Germline CDR1 is SGHTA and CDR2 is FQGNSA. The CDR3 has 16 residues. In DNA, the CDR3 is TGTGCCAGCAGCTCGACTAGCGGTGACCGGACAGATACGCAGTATTTT. It specifies CASSSTSGDRTDTQYF.

The chain carries TRBV27 and TRBJ2-3, with TRBD2 matching 7 bases. The germline gives CDR1 MNHEY, CDR2 SMNVEV (reference sequence). Trimming removed 8 bases from V and 0 bases from J; junction bases left unmatched: 2. The CDR3 covers 13 residues. The CDR3 DNA follows: TGTGCCAGCCTTAGCGGGAGCACAGATACGCAGTATTTT. Translated, it gives CASLSGSTDTQYF.

The V gene is TRBV7-2, the J gene TRBJ1-3; D may be TRBD1 (5 bases). With 2 bases removed from V and 0 bases from J, the gap between germline ends came to 11 bases. The CDR3 loop spans 16 amino acids. Germline lookup yields CDR1 SGHTA and CDR2 FQGNSA. In DNA, the CDR3 is TGTGCCAGCAGCTTACGGCAGGGAATCTCTGGAAACACCATATATTTT. Amino acids: CASSLRQGISGNTIYF.

V gene TRBV5-4 combines with J gene TRBJ2-3; 7 bases fit TRBD2. V was clipped by 4 bases and J by 2 bases; unmatched bases: 7. CDR1 and CDR2 (germline): SGHNT, YYREEE (reference sequence). The length of the CDR3 is 15 residues. CDR3 DNA sequence: TGTGCCAGCAGCAAAACAGCGGGGTACACAGATACGCAGTATTTT. Translated: CASSKTAGYTDTQYF.

The J gene is TRBJ2-5, the V gene TRBV2; TRBD2 aligns across 7 bases. This CDR3 has 12 amino acids. V shed 6 bases, J shed 5 bases, and the junction held 3 bases outside the gene matches. CDR1 and CDR2 (germline): SNHLY, FYNNEI. Written as DNA, the CDR3 is TGTGCCAGCAGCGGGGGGTGGGAGACCCAGTACTTC. Its protein product is CASSGGWETQYF.

This clone has more than one count but fewer than ten. The DNA of the CDR3 is TGTGCCAGCAGTGACACTAGCGGGGGGGCCGGGCAGTACTTC. The encoded protein is CASSDTSGGAGQYF. The gene calls are TRBV25-1 and TRBJ2-7, with 13 bases matching TRBD2. Trimming removed 3 bases from V and 9 bases from J; junction bases left unmatched: 5. This CDR3 region has 14 residues. Germline V gene data show CDR1 as MGHDK and CDR2 as SYGVNS.

This clone appeared a few times. The rearrangement uses TRBV7-2 and TRBJ1-6; D remains ambiguous. Trimming shortened V by 1 base and J by 9 bases, and 7 bases separated the two germline ends. The CDR3 is 13 residues long. Germline values: CDR1 SGHTA, CDR2 FQGNSA. The CDR3 sequence is CASSLGSGSPLHF. CDR3 nucleotide sequence: TGTGCCAGCAGCTTAGGGTCCGGTTCACCCCTCCACTTT.

This clone is a singleton in its sample. The V call is TRBV14, the J call TRBJ1-2, with a weak D call TRBD1 (6 bases). This CDR3 has 13 amino acids. Trimming left V 4 bases short and J 2 bases short, with 8 bases between. Germline CDR1 reads SGHDN; CDR2 reads FVKESK. CDR3 amino acids: CASSLTGNYGYTF. The CDR3, as DNA: TGTGCCAGCAGCCTCACAGGGAACTATGGCTACACCTTC.

The chain links TRBV9 to TRBJ2-7; 8 positions agree with TRBD1. With V trimmed by 3 bases and J by 3 bases, 11 bases remained unmatched. Germline lookup yields CDR1 SGDLS and CDR2 YYNGEE. This CDR3 has 16 residues. In DNA form, the CDR3 reads TGTGCCAGCAGCGCAGCCGGGACAGGAGGGAGCTACGAGCAGTACTTC. It translates to CASSAAGTGGSYEQYF. Full variable domain (outside the CDR3, taken from reference TRBV9 and TRBJ2-7): DSGVTQTPKHLITATGQRVTLRCSPRSGDLSVYWYQQSLDQGLQFLIQYYNGEERAKGNILERFSAQQFPDLHSELNLSSLELGDSALYFCASSAAGTGGSYEQYFGPGTRLTVT.

The chain is built from TRBV18 and TRBJ2-4; 8 bases line up with TRBD2. V shed 4 bases and J 0 bases; nucleotides not matched to a gene: 8. The length of the CDR3 is 17 residues. CDR1 is KGHSH and CDR2 is LQKENI in the germline V gene. The CDR3 spells CASSQNSGNLAKNIQYF. For the CDR3, the DNA is TGTGCCAGCTCACAAAATAGCGGGAATCTAGCCAAAAACATTCAGTACTTC.

The genes are TRBV6-1 and TRBJ2-7; D gene unclear. There are 12 residues in the CDR3. Germline CDR1 and CDR2: MNHNS and SASEGT. The ends were cut back, 6 bases at V and 6 bases at J, with 12 bases in the middle. CDR3 sequence reads: CASSFRLGEQYF. The CDR3 nucleotides are TGTGCCAGCAGCTTTAGACTGGGCGAGCAGTACTTC.

This clone was seen more than once but under ten times. The chain carries TRBV7-9 and TRBJ2-4; tentative D call: TRBD2 (6 bases). Trimming cost V 4 bases and J 1 base, with 11 bases left between them. Per germline, CDR1 SEHNR and CDR2 FQNEAQ (reference sequence). The CDR3 has 15 amino acids. The CDR3 DNA reads TGTGCCAGCAGCTCCCCGGGAGAGGCCAAAAACATTCAGTACTTC. It codes for CASSSPGEAKNIQYF.

The chain combines TRBV29-1 with TRBJ2-1; TRBD1 agrees at 8 bases. After removal of 7 bases from V and 7 bases from J, the junction contained 6 bases not matched to a gene. The CDR3 totals 12 residues. CDR1 is SQVTM and CDR2 is ANQGSEA in the germline V gene. The CDR3, as DNA: TGCAGCGGGACAGGGCCTTTTAATGAGCAGTTCTTC. It encodes CSGTGPFNEQFF.

The gene calls are TRBV11-2 and TRBJ2-7, with TRBD2 matching over 7 bases. There are 15 residues in the CDR3. Germline assignment: CDR1 SGHAT and CDR2 FQNNGV. J gave up 3 bases and V 1 base, and 6 bases lay outside the gene matches. Written as DNA, the CDR3 is TGTGCCAGCAGCTTAGGTGCAGCGGGGAACTACGAGCAGTACTTC. Its translation: CASSLGAAGNYEQYF.

The V call is TRBV18, the J call TRBJ1-1, with D tentatively TRBD1 (5 bases). V was pared by 3 bases and J by 5 bases, with 16 bases between. The CDR3 loop spans 15 amino acids. Germline assignment: CDR1 KGHSH and CDR2 LQKENI. The CDR3 DNA reads TGTGCCAGCTCACCGTCCTTTCTGGGGCTAACTGAAGCTTTCTTT. This translates into CASSPSFLGLTEAFF. Using reference TRBV18 and TRBJ1-1 for the parts outside the CDR3, the full variable domain is NAGVMQNPRHLVRRRGQEARLRCSPMKGHSHVYWYRQLPEEGLKFMVYLQKENIIDESGMPKERFSAEFPKEGPSILRIQQVVRGDSAAYFCASSPSFLGLTEAFFGQGTRLTVV.